One and the same sample provided the 9 T cell receptor beta chains below, sequenced in a study of shared clonotypes between healthy human individuals. Using immunoSEQ multiplex PCR, the repertoire was profiled, and TCRdb retains in-frame clones only, with some absent. The sample yields over 2,000,000 clones, about 93% seen once. Terminally differentiated effector memory CD45RA+ cells were excluded from the naive CD8 cells, which were CD45RO-negative and positively selected for CCR7. Sequencing was carried out using naive CD8+ T cells from PBMCs. The receptor source for this set is a man aged 18 to 29 in good health. Some clones in this sample may be carry-over from other donors' samples.

In the case of this clone: Other nucleotide sequences from this sample produce the same CDR3. The chain recombines TRBV30 with TRBJ1-1, with D hard to call. This CDR3 comprises 13 residues. V shed 0 bases and J shed 2 bases, with 7 bases lying between them. CDR1 is GTSNPN, CDR2 SVGIG, per germline (reference sequence). The CDR3 DNA reads as TGTGCCTGGAGTGTAACGGCCAACACTGAAGCTTTCTTT. Translated, it gives CAWSVTANTEAFF. Drawing the rest from reference TRBV30 and TRBJ1-1, the complete variable domain is SQTIHQWPATLVQPVGSPLSLECTVEGTSNPNLYWYRQAAGRGLQLLFYSVGIGQISSEVPQNLSASRPQDRQFILSSKKLLLSDSGFYLCAWSVTANTEAFFGQGTRLTVV.

J is TRBJ1-1 and V is TRBV7-2; unclear D gene. Trimming removed 5 bases from V and 1 base from J, with 17 bases in between. Per the germline V gene, CDR1 is SGHTA and CDR2 is FQGNSA. The CDR3 sequence is 16 residues long. The CDR3 sequence: CASSPIGGVGNTEAFF. Here the CDR3 DNA reads TGTGCCAGCAGCCCCATTGGCGGGGTTGGGAACACTGAAGCTTTCTTT.

The chain recombines TRBV5-6 with TRBJ1-2; 8 bases line up with TRBD1. The length of the CDR3 is 12 residues. Germline CDR1 SGHDT, CDR2 YYEEEE. After removal of 4 bases from V and 8 bases from J, the junction contained 4 bases not matched to a gene. The CDR3 sequence: CASSRTGTGYTF. The CDR3 DNA reads TGTGCCAGCAGCCGGACAGGGACGGGCTACACCTTC.

Remarks on this clone: Within the sample, other DNA sequences also encode this same CDR3. The chain is built from TRBV6-5 and TRBJ2-7; TRBD1 matches at 7 bases. Germline V gives CDR1 MNHEY, CDR2 SVGAGI. V dropped 0 bases and J dropped 3; count of bases not matched to a gene: 8. The CDR3 sequence is 16 residues long. CDR3 nucleotides: TGTGCCAGCAGTTACTCAACGGGACAGATAAGCTACGAGCAGTACTTC. The encoded protein is CASSYSTGQISYEQYF.

This clone was recorded only once. The rearrangement uses TRBV10-3 and TRBJ2-3; weak D call: TRBD1 (6 bases). Trimming left V 0 bases short and J 4 bases short, with 11 bases between. The germline CDR1 and CDR2 sequences are ENHRY and SYGVKD. CDR3 length: 15 residues. CDR3 nucleotides: TGTGCCATCAGTGAGTCGGGCAGGGGACCAGATACGCAGTATTTT. Residues: CAISESGRGPDTQYF.

The chain carries TRBV7-6 and TRBJ2-2; D unclear. This CDR3 is built from 14 residues. The germline V gene encodes CDR1 SGHVS and CDR2 FNYEAQ. V lost 1 base to trimming and J lost 7 bases, with 10 bases between them. CDR3 amino acids: CASSLELSFGELFF. The CDR3 DNA follows: TGTGCCAGCAGCTTAGAGTTGAGTTTCGGGGAGCTGTTTTTT.

This clone was counted a single time. CDR3 in amino acids: CASSQQQSDRVNGYTF. CDR3 nucleotides: TGCGCCAGCAGCCAACAACAGTCGGACAGGGTTAATGGCTACACCTTC. This sequence joins TRBV4-1 and TRBJ1-2, with TRBD1 matching over 8 bases. The germline CDR1 and CDR2 sequences are MGHRA and YSYEKL. The CDR3 has 16 residues. Trimming took 2 bases from V and 6 from J; bases not matched to a gene: 11.

V and J are TRBV28 and TRBJ1-5; no clear D. This CDR3 comprises 15 residues. Trimming left V 5 bases short and J 2 bases short, with 13 bases between. Germline-derived CDR1 and CDR2 are MDHEN and SYDVKM. CDR3 bases: TGTGCCAGCAGTAAGAGGGAGATGGGCAATCAGCCCCAGCATTTT. Encoded protein: CASSKREMGNQPQHF.

This chain joins TRBV9 and TRBJ2-7; 7 bases fit TRBD1. CDR3 length: 16 amino acids. V lost 4 bases and J lost 1; bases outside the gene matches: 11. Germline values: CDR1 SGDLS, CDR2 YYNGEE. CDR3 DNA: TGTGCCAGCAGCTACTCCCGACAGGGATTGTCCTACGAGCAGTACTTC. Translation: CASSYSRQGLSYEQYF.